Listed here are 28 T cell receptor beta chains from one sample, sequenced in a study of cytomegalovirus exposure and HLA in healthy donors. Assay used: immunoSEQ multiplex PCR; TCRdb lists only in-frame clones, some missing. Among about 190,000 clones listed, around 84% were seen once. Sequencing used PBMCs. Receptors originate from a young man in good health and CMV-seropositive.

V is TRBV27 and J is TRBJ2-2; D perhaps matches TRBD1 (6 bases). CDR1 MNHEY and CDR2 SMNVEV come from the germline V gene (reference sequence). The CDR3 sequence is 16 residues long. V dropped 7 bases and J dropped 6 bases, with 21 bases sitting between them. The CDR3 protein is CASNDYRVGDAGELFF. CDR3 DNA: TGTGCCAGCAATGACTACAGGGTCGGCGACGCCGGGGAGCTGTTTTTT.

The CDR3 coding sequence is TGTGCCAGTAGTATAGGGACTAACAATGAGCAGTTCTTC. Protein: CASSIGTNNEQFF. V gene TRBV19 combines with J gene TRBJ2-1; tentative D call: TRBD2 (6 bases). The CDR3 is 13 residues long. The ends were cut back, 1 base at V and 5 bases at J, with 6 bases in the middle. The germline gives CDR1 LNHDA, CDR2 SQIVND (reference sequence).

The chain employs TRBV5-4 and TRBJ2-2; no clear D. The CDR3 totals 12 residues. Between the trimmed V and J ends, which lost 4 bases and 7 bases, there was a span of 8 bases. CDR1 and CDR2 from the germline V gene are SGHNT and YYREEE (reference sequence). CDR3 in amino acids: CASSATYGELFF. The CDR3 bases are TGTGCCAGCAGCGCGACTTACGGGGAGCTGTTTTTT.

The V call is TRBV27, the J call TRBJ2-2, with TRBD2 matching 7 bases. This CDR3 has 15 amino acids. CDR1 is MNHEY, CDR2 SMNVEV, per germline (reference sequence). V gave up 6 bases and J gave up 5 bases; unmatched junction bases: 9. CDR3 protein: CASSAGEGKTGELFF. The CDR3 bases are TGTGCCAGCAGCGCGGGAGAAGGGAAGACCGGGGAGCTGTTTTTT.

In its sample, this clone was seen once. The rearrangement joins TRBV6-6 to TRBJ2-1, with 15 bases identical to TRBD2. The CDR3 loop spans 15 amino acids. The V gene's germline CDR1 is MNHNY and CDR2 SVGAGI (reference sequence). The trim removed 6 bases at V and 9 bases at J, leaving 6 bases unmatched. The CDR3 DNA follows: TGTGCCAGCAGACGGACTAGCGGGAGGGCCGGTGAGCAGTTCTTC. It yields the protein CASRRTSGRAGEQFF.

The rearrangement links TRBV5-4 to TRBJ1-1; D unclear. Germline values: CDR1 SGHNT, CDR2 YYREEE (reference sequence). V gave up 2 bases and J gave up 7 bases, with 21 bases separating them. This CDR3 comprises 16 residues. This CDR3 reads CASSLYGLGRVIEAFF. The CDR3 DNA reads as TGTGCCAGCAGCTTATATGGGCTGGGGAGGGTTATTGAAGCTTTCTTT.

The chain uses TRBV11-2 and TRBJ2-5; D may be TRBD1 (6 bases). This CDR3 has 13 amino acids. V was trimmed by 5 bases and J by 5 bases, leaving 12 bases between them. The germline gives CDR1 SGHAT, CDR2 FQNNGV. CDR3 residues: CASSRGYGETQYF. In DNA, the CDR3 is TGTGCCAGCAGCAGGGGGTACGGGGAGACCCAGTACTTC.

The V and J genes are TRBV19 and TRBJ1-3; weak D call: TRBD1 (5 bases). Trimming removed 5 bases from V and 4 bases from J, with 15 bases in between. The CDR3 is made up of 15 amino acids. CDR1 is LNHDA and CDR2 is SQIVND in the germline V gene (reference sequence). The CDR3 coding sequence is TGTGCCAGTAGTCTTCAGGGAGGAATGGGAAACACCATATATTTT. Its protein product is CASSLQGGMGNTIYF. Drawing the rest from reference TRBV19 and TRBJ1-3, the complete variable domain is DGGITQSPKYLFRKEGQNVTLSCEQNLNHDAMYWYRQDPGQGLRLIYYSQIVNDFQKGDIAEGYSVSREKKESFPLTVTSAQKNPTAFYLCASSLQGGMGNTIYFGEGSWLTVV.

The CDR3 loop reads CASSFRGVGPTDTQYF. CDR3 nucleotide sequence: TGTGCCAGCAGCTTCAGGGGAGTCGGCCCAACAGATACGCAGTATTTT. V gene TRBV11-2 combines with J gene TRBJ2-3; a weak D match, TRBD1 (6 bases). Germline V gives CDR1 SGHAT, CDR2 FQNNGV. CDR3 length equals 16 residues. The ends were cut back, 3 bases at V and 3 bases at J, with 16 bases in the middle. Variable domain in full (rest from reference TRBV11-2 and TRBJ2-3): EAGVAQSPRYKIIEKRQSVAFWCNPISGHATLYWYQQILGQGPKLLIQFQNNGVVDDSQLPKDRFSAERLKGVDSTLKIQPAKLEDSAVYLCASSFRGVGPTDTQYFGPGTRLTVL.

V gene TRBV27 combines with J gene TRBJ2-3, with a weak D call TRBD1 (6 bases). The CDR3 sequence is 15 residues long. Trimming removed 3 bases at V and 0 bases at J, with 10 bases between. Germline CDR1 reads MNHEY; CDR2 reads SMNVEV (reference sequence). The CDR3 sequence is CASSFRGASTDTQYF. The CDR3 DNA reads TGTGCCAGCAGTTTCAGGGGCGCTAGCACAGATACGCAGTATTTT.

The chain employs TRBV6-5 and TRBJ2-1; TRBD2 matches at 8 bases. Germline V gives CDR1 MNHEY, CDR2 SVGAGI. The CDR3 extends over 14 amino acids. V lost 10 bases, J lost 4 bases, and 9 bases stayed unmatched. This chain's CDR3 is CATNRAGVYNEQFF. In nucleotides, the CDR3 is TGTGCCACCAACCGAGCGGGAGTGTACAATGAGCAGTTCTTC.

This chain joins TRBV7-9 and TRBJ2-3, with D tentatively TRBD1 (6 bases). Trimming removed 4 bases from V and 6 bases from J, with 20 bases in between. Germline CDR1 is SEHNR and CDR2 is FQNEAQ (reference sequence). The CDR3 runs to 16 residues. The CDR3 protein is CASSSEQGPLADTQYF. The CDR3 DNA reads as TGTGCCAGCAGCTCTGAACAGGGTCCGTTAGCGGATACGCAGTATTTT. Full variable domain (outside the CDR3, taken from reference TRBV7-9 and TRBJ2-3): DTGVSQNPRHKITKRGQNVTFRCDPISEHNRLYWYRQTLGQGPEFLTYFQNEAQLEKSRLLSDRFSAERPKGSFSTLEIQRTEQGDSAMYLCASSSEQGPLADTQYFGPGTRLTVL.

The chain is built from TRBV28 and TRBJ1-2, with a weak D call TRBD1 (5 bases). The CDR3 length is 14 residues. The V end lost 5 bases, the J end lost 0 bases, and 10 bases lay between the germline ends. CDR1 and CDR2 from the germline V gene are MDHEN and SYDVKM. The CDR3: CASSPGGSNYGYTF. CDR3 DNA: TGTGCCAGCAGTCCGGGGGGTTCTAACTATGGCTACACCTTC.

The chain uses TRBV27 and TRBJ2-1, with TRBD2 identical over 9 bases. The CDR3 loop spans 15 amino acids. Trimming took 6 bases from V and 0 from J; bases not matched to a gene: 3. Germline-derived CDR1 and CDR2 are MNHEY and SMNVEV (reference sequence). Here the CDR3 reads CASRQTSGSYNEQFF. The DNA for the CDR3 is TGTGCCAGCAGGCAGACTAGCGGCTCCTACAATGAGCAGTTCTTC.

J is TRBJ2-3 and V is TRBV7-6; no clear D. This CDR3 spans 13 amino acids. Germline V gene sequence: CDR1 SGHVS, CDR2 FNYEAQ. V was cut by 4 bases and J by 4 bases, with 9 bases left in between. The chain's CDR3 is CASSSPWPDTQYF. The CDR3 nucleotides are TGTGCCAGCAGCTCCCCCTGGCCAGATACGCAGTATTTT.

The V gene is TRBV7-9, the J gene TRBJ2-1; 7 bases line up with TRBD2. After removal of 2 bases from V and 6 bases from J, the junction contained 1 base not matched to a gene. Germline loops: CDR1 SEHNR, CDR2 FQNEAQ (reference sequence). CDR3 length: 13 residues. CDR3 loop: CASSLSSGNEQFF. DNA of the CDR3: TGTGCCAGCAGCTTATCTAGCGGCAATGAGCAGTTCTTC.

This clone was seen once. The CDR3 DNA is TGTGCCAGCAGCTTGGGACTAGCGGGTGCAAATGAGCAGTTCTTC. Amino acid sequence: CASSLGLAGANEQFF. The chain employs TRBV11-3 and TRBJ2-1; 12 nucleotides align to TRBD2. V trimming: 3 bases; J trimming: 7 bases; junction bases outside the gene matches: 4. The V gene's germline CDR1 is SGHNT and CDR2 YENEEA. The CDR3 covers 15 residues.

The V and J genes are TRBV28 and TRBJ2-1, with TRBD2 identical over 13 bases. The germline CDR1 and CDR2 sequences are MDHEN and SYDVKM. V lost 4 bases and J lost 10; bases outside the gene matches: 1. The CDR3 totals 13 residues. CDR3 region: CASSSGLAGEQFF. CDR3 nucleotides: TGTGCCAGCAGTTCGGGACTAGCGGGGGAGCAGTTCTTC. Based on the CDR3 plus reference TRBV28 and TRBJ2-1, the full variable domain is DVKVTQSSRYLVKRTGEKVFLECVQDMDHENMFWYRQDPGLGLRLIYFSYDVKMKEKGDIPEGYSVSREKKERFSLILESASTNQTSMYLCASSSGLAGEQFFGPGTRLTVL.

The chain has TRBV30 and TRBJ1-1; tentative D call: TRBD1 (6 bases). This CDR3 spans 14 amino acids. V lost 5 bases and J lost 1, with 14 bases in between. CDR1 GTSNPN and CDR2 SVGIG come from the germline V gene (reference sequence). The CDR3 region has the DNA TGTGCCTGGGGGCACAGGGCCTGGAACACTGAAGCTTTCTTT. The encoded protein is CAWGHRAWNTEAFF.

The chain uses TRBV5-1 and TRBJ2-7; 10 bases map to TRBD2. This CDR3 has 14 residues. V shed 4 bases and J 3 bases; nucleotides not matched to a gene: 4. Germline-derived CDR1 and CDR2 are SGHRS and YFSETQ. The CDR3 DNA reads TGCGCCAGCAGCGGCCCTAGCGGGAGCTACGAGCAGTACTTC. Translated: CASSGPSGSYEQYF.

This rearrangement joins TRBV9 to TRBJ2-1; D might be TRBD2 (5 bases). The CDR3 covers 15 residues. CDR1 and CDR2 (germline): SGDLS, YYNGEE. V lost 0 bases to trimming and J lost 2 bases, with 9 bases between them. The CDR3 DNA reads as TGTGCCAGCAGCGTAGCGGGGAGCACCTACAATGAGCAGTTCTTC. It encodes CASSVAGSTYNEQFF.

The chain is built from TRBV9 and TRBJ2-2; 9 bases align to TRBD2. Unmatched junction bases numbered 4, after V lost 3 bases and J lost 4 bases. Germline CDR1 reads SGDLS; CDR2 reads YYNGEE. This CDR3 spans 15 amino acids. The CDR3 nucleotides read TGTGCCAGCAGCGCTCGGACTAGCGCCACCGGGGAGCTGTTTTTT. Translating gives CASSARTSATGELFF.

This sequence joins TRBV28 and TRBJ2-3, with a weak D call TRBD1 (5 bases). The CDR3 runs to 15 residues. V gave up 6 bases and J gave up 2 bases, with 15 bases separating them. The germline V gene encodes CDR1 MDHEN and CDR2 SYDVKM. The CDR3 loop is CASSPWTTSTDTQYF. CDR3 in DNA: TGTGCCAGCAGCCCATGGACAACATCCACAGATACGCAGTATTTT.

The J gene is TRBJ1-1, the V gene TRBV6-5; 9 nucleotides line up with TRBD1. The ends lost 7 bases at V and 7 bases at J; junction bases unmatched: 13. The CDR3 loop spans 15 amino acids. Germline V lookup: CDR1 MNHEY, CDR2 SVGAGI. The CDR3 region is CASISEQGANYEAFF. CDR3 nucleotide sequence: TGTGCCAGCATATCGGAACAGGGGGCAAATTATGAAGCTTTCTTT.

A single count supports this clone. This chain connects TRBV5-1 to TRBJ1-4; possible D gene TRBD1, 6 bases. CDR3 length: 15 residues. Trimming stripped 0 bases from V and 5 bases from J, with 11 bases between. Per the germline V gene, CDR1 is SGHRS and CDR2 is YFSETQ. Written as DNA, the CDR3 is TGCGCCAGCAGCTTGGTCCAGACAGGAAATGAAAAACTGTTTTTT. This sequence encodes CASSLVQTGNEKLFF.

The chain is built from TRBV7-9 and TRBJ1-2; tentative D call: TRBD1 (5 bases). The CDR3 sequence is 13 residues long. Germline V gene data show CDR1 as SEHNR and CDR2 as FQNEAQ (reference sequence). The V and J ends lost 1 base and 8 bases respectively, with 11 bases between them. CDR3 nucleotide sequence: TGTGCCAGCAGCTTAGGGGGGGTAATGGGCTACACCTTC. Translating it yields CASSLGGVMGYTF.

The genes are TRBV6-5 and TRBJ2-3; TRBD2 aligns across 15 bases. Germline assignment: CDR1 MNHEY and CDR2 SVGAGI. The CDR3 loop spans 15 amino acids. V was pared by 6 bases and J by 7 bases, with 5 bases of the junction left unmatched. The CDR3 region is CASRGTSGRKNTQYF. CDR3 bases: TGTGCCAGCAGAGGGACTAGCGGGAGGAAAAATACGCAGTATTTT.

J is TRBJ2-3 and V is TRBV5-1; D gene ambiguous. Trimming stripped 5 bases from V and 5 bases from J, with 9 bases between. The CDR3 is made up of 12 amino acids. From germline, CDR1 is SGHRS and CDR2 YFSETQ. The CDR3 sequence is CASRESGDTQYF. Here the CDR3 DNA reads TGCGCCAGCAGGGAGTCGGGAGATACGCAGTATTTT.